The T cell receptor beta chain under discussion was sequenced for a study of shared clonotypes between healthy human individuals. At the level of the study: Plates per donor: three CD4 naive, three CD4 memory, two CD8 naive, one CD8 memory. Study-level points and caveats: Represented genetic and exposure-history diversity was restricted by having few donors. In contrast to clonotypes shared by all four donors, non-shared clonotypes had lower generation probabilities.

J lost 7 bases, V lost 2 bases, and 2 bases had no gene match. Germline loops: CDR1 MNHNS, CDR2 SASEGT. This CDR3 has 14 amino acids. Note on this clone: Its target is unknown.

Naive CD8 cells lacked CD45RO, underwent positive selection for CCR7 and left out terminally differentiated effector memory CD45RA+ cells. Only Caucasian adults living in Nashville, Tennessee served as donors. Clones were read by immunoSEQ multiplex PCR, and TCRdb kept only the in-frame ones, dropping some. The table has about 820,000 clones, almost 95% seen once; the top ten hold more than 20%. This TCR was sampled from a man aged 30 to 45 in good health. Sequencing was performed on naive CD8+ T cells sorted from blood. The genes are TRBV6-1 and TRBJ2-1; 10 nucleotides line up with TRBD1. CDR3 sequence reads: CASSEWDRGNEQFF. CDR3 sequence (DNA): TGTGCCAGCAGTGAATGGGACAGGGGTAATGAGCAGTTCTTC.